The 29 T cell receptor beta chains given below trace back to one sample, sequenced in a study of cytomegalovirus exposure and HLA in healthy donors (TCRdb year 2017). Libraries were constructed by the immunoSEQ multiplex PCR assay. For the multiplex PCR, a mixture combining 60 forward primers for TCR Vbeta segments and 13 reverse primers for TCR Jbeta segments was used. TCRdb provides this immuneACCESS table in a form limited to in-frame rearrangements. Some clones are lacking; in checked studies, under half of them reflect an unresolved V gene, and why the rest are absent is not known. Present in this sample are 65,000 to 75,000 clones, 74% of which were seen just once. 11% of the sample is taken by the ten largest. Sequenced input: PBMCs. Receptors were obtained from a woman aged 55-69 years in good health and CMV-seropositive.

Only a few counts were recorded for this clone. V gene TRBV7-6 combines with J gene TRBJ2-2; TRBD1 matches at 8 bases. Trimming at V came to 5 bases and at J to 3 bases, leaving 2 bases not matched to a gene. CDR3 length: 14 residues. Germline CDR1 is SGHVS and CDR2 is FNYEAQ. CDR3 bases: TGTGCCAGCAGCGTGGACAGGGACACCGGGGAGCTGTTTTTT. It codes for CASSVDRDTGELFF.

This clone is a singleton in its sample. The chain combines TRBV30 with TRBJ2-3, with 12 bases that match TRBD2. The CDR3 length is 15 residues. Germline V gene data show CDR1 as GTSNPN and CDR2 as SVGIG (reference sequence). V was clipped by 5 bases and J by 0 bases; unmatched bases: 3. The CDR3 sequence: CAWLTSGRSTDTQYF. The CDR3, as DNA: TGTGCCTGGCTAACTAGCGGGAGGAGCACAGATACGCAGTATTTT.

This chain links TRBV19 with TRBJ2-5; TRBD2 agrees at 11 bases. Looked up from germline, CDR1 is LNHDA and CDR2 is SQIVND (reference sequence). The CDR3 sequence is 16 residues long. After removal of 5 bases from V and 2 bases from J, the junction contained 7 bases not matched to a gene. In DNA form, the CDR3 reads TGTGCCAGTAGTTCCCGACTAGCGGGGTCTCAAGAGACCCAGTACTTC. Encoded protein: CASSSRLAGSQETQYF.

V gene TRBV5-1 combines with J gene TRBJ1-4; D remains ambiguous. The CDR3 totals 14 residues. The ends were cut back, 0 bases at V and 4 bases at J, with 7 bases in the middle. Germline CDR1 and CDR2: SGHRS and YFSETQ. Here the CDR3 DNA reads TGCGCCAGCAGCTTGGCTCGGAGTAATGAAAAACTGTTTTTT. Translating it yields CASSLARSNEKLFF.

This clone came up a few times. V gene TRBV5-6 combines with J gene TRBJ2-7; D gene ambiguous. Germline loops: CDR1 SGHDT, CDR2 YYEEEE. This CDR3 spans 14 amino acids. The ends were cut back, 0 bases at V and 6 bases at J, with 13 bases in the middle. The CDR3 is CASSLVTGNSEQYF. In DNA form, the CDR3 reads TGTGCCAGCAGCTTGGTGACTGGTAACTCCGAGCAGTACTTC.

Only a few counts were recorded for this clone. V gene TRBV7-9 combines with J gene TRBJ2-6; perhaps TRBD1 as D (6 bases). The CDR3 sequence is 15 residues long. Germline assignment: CDR1 SEHNR and CDR2 FQNEAQ (reference sequence). Trimming left V 5 bases short and J 4 bases short, with 12 bases between. CDR3 protein: CASSLQGDGANVLTF. The CDR3 nucleotides read TGTGCCAGCAGCCTACAGGGAGACGGGGCCAACGTCCTGACTTTC.

This chain links TRBV9 with TRBJ1-4; D might be TRBD1 (6 bases). Trimming pared 5 bases from V and 8 bases from J, leaving 19 bases between. CDR3 size: 15 residues. Germline values: CDR1 SGDLS, CDR2 YYNGEE. The chain's CDR3 is CASSGSGGGGEKLFF. DNA of the CDR3: TGTGCCAGCAGTGGTTCGGGGGGCGGTGGAGAAAAACTGTTTTTT.

The chain has TRBV20-1 and TRBJ1-1; a possible D gene is TRBD1 (5 bases). Germline assignment: CDR1 DFQATT and CDR2 SNEGSKA (reference sequence). The CDR3 is 11 residues long. Trimming pared 6 bases from V and 8 bases from J, leaving 13 bases between. The CDR3 loop is CSAPGSREAFF. The CDR3 DNA sequence: TGCAGTGCCCCAGGGTCACGAGAAGCTTTCTTT.

This chain connects TRBV12-5 to TRBJ2-7, with 12 positions matching TRBD2. Germline assignment: CDR1 LGHNT and CDR2 FRNRAP. Germline trimming cut 2 bases from V and 2 bases from J; bases unmatched to any gene: 7. The CDR3 has 17 residues. The CDR3 is CASGLTSGGQNTYEQYF. CDR3 bases: TGTGCTAGTGGTTTGACTAGCGGGGGGCAGAATACCTACGAGCAGTACTTC. Supplemented by reference TRBV12-5 and TRBJ2-7, the full variable domain reads DARVTQTPRHKVTEMGQEVTMRCQPILGHNTVFWYRQTMMQGLELLAYFRNRAPLDDSGMPKDRFSAEMPDATLATLKIQPSEPRDSAVYFCASGLTSGGQNTYEQYFGPGTRLTVT.

This chain uses TRBV20-1 with TRBJ2-3; unclear D gene. CDR3 length: 11 residues. Germline CDR1 is DFQATT and CDR2 is SNEGSKA (reference sequence). The V gene lost 4 bases and the J gene lost 4 bases, with 6 bases spanning the gap. The CDR3 DNA sequence: TGCAGTGCTATGCCGGCAGATACGCAGTATTTT. This sequence encodes CSAMPADTQYF.

The chain couples TRBV7-9 to TRBJ2-3, with 11 bases lining up with TRBD2. V was pared by 5 bases and J by 5 bases, with 6 bases of the junction left unmatched. The CDR3 consists of 15 residues. CDR1 is SEHNR, CDR2 FQNEAQ, per germline (reference sequence). CDR3 residues: CASSRLAGGEDTQYF. For the CDR3, the DNA is TGTGCCAGCAGCCGGTTAGCGGGAGGGGAAGATACGCAGTATTTT.

J is TRBJ2-5 and V is TRBV5-4; 15 positions match TRBD2. The CDR3 has 16 residues. V was pared by 4 bases and J by 5 bases, with 6 bases of the junction left unmatched. Germline V gene sequence: CDR1 SGHNT, CDR2 YYREEE (reference sequence). CDR3 sequence: CASSTGTSGGFETQYF. The CDR3 DNA reads as TGTGCCAGCAGCACCGGGACTAGCGGGGGGTTTGAGACCCAGTACTTC.

This clone was seen repeatedly, ten times or more. V usage is TRBV10-2 and J usage is TRBJ1-1; weak D call: TRBD1 (5 bases). The CDR3 extends over 14 amino acids. V was cut by 3 bases and J by 0 bases, with 8 bases left in between. Looked up from germline, CDR1 is WSHSY and CDR2 is SAAADI. The CDR3 bases are TGCGCCAGCAGTGAACAGGTCATGAACACTGAAGCTTTCTTT. The encoded protein is CASSEQVMNTEAFF.

This chain uses TRBV18 with TRBJ1-1; 7 bases agree with TRBD1. Germline V gives CDR1 KGHSH, CDR2 LQKENI. V lost 2 bases and J lost 5; bases outside the gene matches: 8. This CDR3 is 15 amino acids long. This chain's CDR3 is CASSPSSGGKTEAFF. The CDR3 DNA reads TGTGCCAGCTCACCAAGCTCAGGGGGTAAGACTGAAGCTTTCTTT.

The rearrangement uses TRBV9 and TRBJ2-1; 7 nucleotides line up with TRBD2. The ends lost 0 bases at V and 4 bases at J; junction bases unmatched: 7. The germline gives CDR1 SGDLS, CDR2 YYNGEE. This CDR3 contains 16 residues. CDR3 loop: CASSVVSSGGYNEQFF. CDR3 coding DNA: TGTGCCAGCAGCGTAGTATCTAGCGGAGGGTACAATGAGCAGTTCTTC.

This rearrangement joins TRBV5-6 to TRBJ1-5; D ambiguous. With 0 bases removed from V and 8 bases from J, the gap between germline ends came to 12 bases. CDR3 length: 14 amino acids. Germline V gives CDR1 SGHDT, CDR2 YYEEEE. The DNA for the CDR3 is TGTGCCAGCAGCTTGGGACGGGTGGTGGAGCCCCAGCATTTT. Protein sequence: CASSLGRVVEPQHF.

This clone showed up just a few times. V and J are TRBV2 and TRBJ2-2; TRBD2 matches at 10 bases. Germline CDR1 and CDR2: SNHLY and FYNNEI. After removal of 8 bases from V and 2 bases from J, the junction contained 8 bases not matched to a gene. This CDR3 comprises 16 residues. CDR3 bases: TGTGCCAGCGGCCTAGCGGGGGCCATTAACACCGGGGAGCTGTTTTTT. Its translation is CASGLAGAINTGELFF.

The rearrangement joins TRBV7-2 to TRBJ2-2; D gene uncertain. V was shortened by 0 bases and J by 8 bases, with 10 bases between the two germline ends. The germline gives CDR1 SGHTA, CDR2 FQGNSA. CDR3 length: 14 residues. The CDR3 DNA is TGTGCCAGCAGCTTAGCAGAGATTACGGGGGAGCTGTTTTTT. Translated, it gives CASSLAEITGELFF.

This chain links TRBV6-1 with TRBJ2-5; TRBD2 agrees at 16 bases. The CDR3 runs 16 residues. The germline gives CDR1 MNHNS, CDR2 SASEGT. The J segment lost 2 bases and the V segment lost 4 bases, leaving 1 base of the junction unmatched. The CDR3 spells CASSGGLAGGQETQYF. As DNA, the CDR3 is TGTGCCAGCAGTGGGGGACTAGCGGGGGGGCAAGAGACCCAGTACTTC.

As concerns this clone: The sample holds other DNA sequences that translate to the same CDR3. CDR3 DNA: TGTGCCACCAGCAGAGAAGAAGGAGATGGCTACACCTTC. Its translation is CATSREEGDGYTF. The J gene is TRBJ1-2, the V gene TRBV15; no clear D gene. The V gene's germline CDR1 is LNHNV and CDR2 YYDKDF (reference sequence). This CDR3 comprises 13 residues. V was trimmed by 0 bases and J by 6 bases, leaving 8 bases between them.

The V call is TRBV9, the J call TRBJ1-5; 8 bases fit TRBD1. The J segment lost 5 bases and the V segment lost 4 bases, leaving 8 bases of the junction unmatched. The germline gives CDR1 SGDLS, CDR2 YYNGEE. There are 15 residues in the CDR3. The DNA of the CDR3 is TGTGCCAGCAGCCAAGACCAGGGGGCGCATCAGCCCCAGCATTTT. As protein: CASSQDQGAHQPQHF.

In its sample, this clone was seen a few times. The V and J genes are TRBV25-1 and TRBJ2-7; perhaps TRBD1 as D (6 bases). There are 14 residues in the CDR3. V was pared by 8 bases and J by 3 bases, with 17 bases between. Germline V gene data show CDR1 as MGHDK and CDR2 as SYGVNS. CDR3 sequence: CASAKEQGFYEQYF. CDR3 sequence (DNA): TGTGCCAGCGCCAAGGAACAGGGCTTCTACGAGCAGTACTTC.

This clone was found once. The V gene is TRBV5-1, the J gene TRBJ2-3, with 9 bases lining up with TRBD1. The CDR3 is made up of 15 amino acids. Losses at the gene ends were 6 bases for V and 5 bases for J; bases not matched to a gene: 10. Germline V gene lookup returns CDR1 SGHRS and CDR2 YFSETQ. The CDR3, as DNA: TGCGCCAGCACCCCCGGGGGGACAGGGTTAGATACGCAGTATTTT. Translated: CASTPGGTGLDTQYF.

The V and J genes are TRBV2 and TRBJ2-4; TRBD2 matches at 7 bases. Germline CDR1 and CDR2: SNHLY and FYNNEI. V lost 1 base and J lost 9; bases outside the gene matches: 15. There are 17 residues in the CDR3. The CDR3 DNA sequence: TGTGCCAGCAGTGAAGGGGCCGGGGAGGGCCGGGAAAGCATTCAGTACTTC. Protein product: CASSEGAGEGRESIQYF.

This sequence joins TRBV7-9 and TRBJ1-1, with unresolved D. The CDR3 is 16 residues long. Trimming took off 0 bases at V and 1 base at J, with 12 bases between the two ends. CDR1 and CDR2 (germline): SEHNR, FQNEAQ (reference sequence). CDR3 sequence (DNA): TGTGCCAGCAGCTTAGCGGAGTCCCCAGAGAACACTGAAGCTTTCTTT. It yields the protein CASSLAESPENTEAFF.

This clone was seen just once. The gene calls are TRBV4-1 and TRBJ2-5; a weak D match, TRBD2 (7 bases). The ends were cut back, 2 bases at V and 4 bases at J, with 20 bases in the middle. Germline loops: CDR1 MGHRA, CDR2 YSYEKL. The CDR3 is 17 residues long. This CDR3 is CASSQQTGRGLPETQYF. For the CDR3, the DNA is TGCGCCAGCAGCCAACAAACGGGCAGGGGACTACCAGAGACCCAGTACTTC.

This clone was seen a single time. V usage is TRBV19 and J usage is TRBJ1-4, with TRBD1 identical over 8 bases. CDR1 is LNHDA, CDR2 SQIVND, per germline (reference sequence). The CDR3 is 15 amino acids. J gave up 3 bases and V 6 bases, and 6 bases lay outside the gene matches. Written as DNA, the CDR3 is TGTGCCAGTAGACTTATACAGGGGGCTAATGAAAAACTGTTTTTT. Translation gives CASRLIQGANEKLFF.

The CDR3 protein is CASTASGRADEQYF. The CDR3 DNA sequence: TGCGCCAGCACCGCTAGCGGGAGGGCCGACGAGCAGTACTTC. J is TRBJ2-7 and V is TRBV10-1, with TRBD2 identical over 12 bases. Germline trimming cut 7 bases from V and 5 bases from J; bases unmatched to any gene: 6. The CDR3 is 14 amino acids. The germline V gene encodes CDR1 WNHNN and CDR2 SYGVQD (reference sequence).

As concerns this clone: The junction differs from germline at one of its ends, possibly a read error. The same CDR3 arises from other DNA sequences in this sample as well. The rearrangement joins TRBV30 to TRBJ2-7; TRBD1 matches 7 bases. This CDR3 spans 14 amino acids. Germline V CDR1 and CDR2: GTSNPN, SVGIG (reference sequence). CDR3 amino acids: CAWSAGGSVYEQYF. The CDR3 DNA follows: TGTGCCTGGAGTGCAGGGGGTTCAGTATACGAGCAGTACTTT.